This T cell receptor (beta chain) was sequenced during a study of shared clonotypes between healthy human individuals (dated by TCRdb to 2018 to 2021). Concerning the study at large: Three men and a couple of women, aged 18 to 49 years, made up the cohort. For each donor, CD4 naive and CD4 memory were each given three plates, CD8 naive was given two plates, and CD8 memory was given one plate. Blood TCR repertoires of roughly five healthy adults were deeply sequenced to estimate repertoire size and the extent of clonotype sharing between individuals. To increase sequencing depth and limit assay-specific biases, different laboratories used diverse techniques to prepare libraries and sequence TCR repertoires. Leukapheresis yielded between about 0.94 and 9.5 billion PBMCs per donor.

In regard to this clone: Its antigen is still unknown. No clone much larger than this one lies a single base away; base qualities are absent.

Looking up the germline V gene (reference sequence) yields CDR1 LNHDA and CDR2 SQIVND. The CDR3 covers 12 residues, taking in both the cysteine and the phenylalanine. Of the read, only the CDR3 DNA is kept; its 36 bases are in frame from base 1. The V end loses 5 bases and the J end loses 5 bases, and a stretch of 7 bases separates them. Overall study results and their limits: Incomplete sequencing was indicated by rarefaction of sorted-subset datasets, despite the large sequencing depth. Sampling was limited to blood, and TCR repertoires in tissue likely differ from TCR repertoires in blood. The genetic and exposure-history diversity represented was limited by the small number of donors. Compared with non-shared clonotypes, the clonotypes found in all four sorted-subset donors had higher generation probabilities. Based on pairwise subsampling, the degree of clonotype sharing among donors was expected to be affected by sequencing depth. Approximately 4.8% of naive CD4, more than 3% of naive CD8, approximately 2% of memory CD4, and over 0.35% of memory CD8 clonotypes were shared across a few donors. Estimated clonotype richness was generally larger for naive than for memory subsets.

Using the deep immunoSEQ assay, multiplex PCR amplified TCR CDR3 regions from genomic DNA. Extracted genomic DNA from each cell subset was spread evenly across all wells of several immunoSEQ 96-well plates, with each plate serving as a replicate. For sorted subsets, each replicate PCR was loaded with 150 to 250 ng genomic DNA, equivalent to 25,000 to 35,000 T cell genomes. Purified libraries were measured with a Qubit 3.0 fluorometer, size-checked on a Bioanalyzer 2100, and measured again with the KAPA Library Quantification kit. Every immunoSEQ 96-well plate was sequenced on a dedicated single-read 150-cycle Illumina NextSeq 550 flow cell. As for the original processing: Because only junctional sequences without quality scores were contained in the immunoSEQ output, filtering matching that applied to full-length reads could not be performed. Sequences were annotated with PyIR, a Python wrapper for IgBLAST v1.9, using IMGT germline references to assign V/J genes and CDR3. Reads with weak V/J assignments (E-value above 1e-6), missing CDR3, stop codons, out-of-frame junctions, or ambiguous translated residues were removed. A V3J clonotype was defined by an identical inferred V gene, J gene, and CDR3 amino acid sequence. Percentage overlap between repertoires was computed as shared unique clonotypes divided by the size of the smaller repertoire. Three approaches were used to assess repertoire richness: RTK rarefaction, the Chao1 estimator, and Recon v2.1 estimates of unobserved clonotypes. Generation probabilities for all TCRbeta clonotypes obtained by the gDNA method from a handful of donors were computed using OLGA. TCRdb limited this immuneACCESS table to in-frame rearrangements with V and J called. A share of clones is missing; checked studies link under half to unresolved V genes, and the rest is unexplained. Clonal size and the V and J genes are those of that table, whereas D and trimming came from the DNA. Here the sample has approximately 1,000,000 clones; approximately 80% occur a single time. The ten most abundant clones make up roughly 0.9% of the sample.

The donors were healthy, HIV-negative adults who had no recently reported acute infections or vaccinations. Every donor was a Caucasian adult residing in Nashville, Tennessee, USA. CD4+ T cells were enriched by magnetic negative selection; naive cells were then positively selected on CD45RA, and the negative fraction formed the memory subset. Blood was collected by leukapheresis, and PBMCs were isolated by Ficoll-Histopaque density gradient centrifugation and then cryopreserved in liquid nitrogen vapor phase. Analytical flow cytometry was used to check the purity and quantity of each magnetically sorted T cell population. Genomic DNA was isolated from each sorted fraction and quantified by UV absorbance on a Nanodrop 2000c.

The chain joins TRBV19 to TRBJ1-5; no D gene call is confident. The clonotype comes from a man between 18 and 29 years old in good health. Some clones in this sample may be carry-over from other donors' samples. The sequenced material came from memory CD4+ T cells from PBMCs. The cell subset or site tag for this specimen amounts to: CD45RA-negative fraction. The DNA sequence reads TGTGCCAGTAGTGTCAGATATCAGCCCCAGCATTTT. This sequence encodes CASSVRYQPQHF.